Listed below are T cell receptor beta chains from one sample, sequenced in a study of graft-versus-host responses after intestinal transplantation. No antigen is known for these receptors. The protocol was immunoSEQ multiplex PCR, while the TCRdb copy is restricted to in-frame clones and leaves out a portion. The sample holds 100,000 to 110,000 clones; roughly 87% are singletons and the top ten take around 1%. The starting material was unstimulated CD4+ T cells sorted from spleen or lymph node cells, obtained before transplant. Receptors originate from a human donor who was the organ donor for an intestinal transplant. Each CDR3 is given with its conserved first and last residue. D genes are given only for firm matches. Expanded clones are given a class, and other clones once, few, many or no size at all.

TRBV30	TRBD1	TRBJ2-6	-	CAWGIPGQDSGANVLTF	TGTGCCTGGGGAATCCCGGGACAGGACTCTGGGGCCAACGTCCTGACTTTC
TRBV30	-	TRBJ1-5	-	CAWSRDSNQPQHF	TGTGCCTGGAGCCGGGACAGCAATCAGCCCCAGCATTTT
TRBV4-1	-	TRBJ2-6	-	CASSQLAAWGANVLTF	TGCGCCAGCAGCCAGCTTGCGGCGTGGGGGGCCAACGTCCTGACTTTC
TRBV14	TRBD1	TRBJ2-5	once	CASSQLTGGSAQYF	TGTGCCAGCAGCCAACTTACAGGGGGCTCAGCCCAGTACTTC
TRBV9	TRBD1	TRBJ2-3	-	CASSVAGRTGVPDTQYF	TGTGCCAGCAGCGTAGCGGGCCGGACAGGGGTACCAGATACGCAGTATTTT
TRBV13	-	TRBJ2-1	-	CASSRSSGEQFF	TGTGCCAGCAGCCGATCCTCAGGGGAGCAGTTCTTC
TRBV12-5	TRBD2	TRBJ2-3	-	CASGRGGANYTDTQYF	TGTGCTAGTGGTCGCGGGGGGGCGAACTACACAGATACGCAGTATTTT
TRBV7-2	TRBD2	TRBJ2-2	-	CASSLQRGAGELFF	TGTGCCAGCAGCTTGCAGCGGGGGGCCGGGGAGCTGTTTTTT
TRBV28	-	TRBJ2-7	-	CASSLKTGFAEQYF	TGTGCCAGCAGTTTGAAGACAGGATTTGCCGAGCAGTACTTC
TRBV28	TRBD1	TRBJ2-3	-	CASRPGGQGADTQYF	TGTGCCAGCAGGCCAGGGGGACAGGGGGCAGATACGCAGTATTTT
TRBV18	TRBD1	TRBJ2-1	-	CASSPRERQGAHEQFF	TGTGCCAGCTCACCACGCGAGAGACAGGGGGCCCATGAGCAGTTCTTC
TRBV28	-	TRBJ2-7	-	CASSFILGQGLYEQYF	TGTGCCAGCAGTTTTATTTTGGGGCAGGGGTTGTACGAGCAGTACTTC
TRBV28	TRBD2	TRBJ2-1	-	CASSLPTSGSYNEQFF	TGTGCCAGCAGTCTGCCGACTAGCGGCTCCTACAATGAGCAGTTCTTC
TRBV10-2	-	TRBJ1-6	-	CASSEFLQLDLAKALHF	TGCGCCAGCAGTGAGTTTCTCCAATTGGACTTGGCAAAGGCCCTCCACTTT
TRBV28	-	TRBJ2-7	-	CASSSFRSRGGRSYEQYF	TGTGCCAGCAGTTCCTTCAGATCCAGGGGAGGAAGGTCCTACGAGCAGTACTTC
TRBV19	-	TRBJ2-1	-	CASSIGRENNEQFF	TGTGCCAGTAGTATAGGCAGGGAAAACAATGAGCAGTTCTTC
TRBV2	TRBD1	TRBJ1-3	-	CASSEGQGAGNTIYF	TGTGCCAGCAGTGAAGGACAGGGTGCGGGAAACACCATATATTTT
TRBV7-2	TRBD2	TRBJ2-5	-	CASSIRGGETQYF	TGTGCCAGCAGCATACGGGGAGGGGAGACCCAGTACTTC
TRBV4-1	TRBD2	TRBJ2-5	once	CASSRWRTSGQETQYF	TGCGCCAGCAGCCGATGGAGGACTAGCGGCCAAGAGACCCAGTACTTC
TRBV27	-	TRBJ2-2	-	CASRFPNTGELFF	TGTGCCAGCAGATTCCCGAACACCGGGGAGCTGTTTTTT
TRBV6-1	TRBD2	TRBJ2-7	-	CATGSRGGSSYEQYF	TGTGCCACAGGTTCCCGGGGAGGGAGCTCCTACGAGCAGTACTTC
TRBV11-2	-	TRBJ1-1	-	CASSSGPGNTEAFF	TGTGCCAGCAGCTCGGGCCCAGGGAACACTGAAGCTTTCTTT
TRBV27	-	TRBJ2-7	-	CASRQNRNREGEQYF	TGTGCCAGCAGACAAAACAGAAACCGAGAAGGCGAGCAGTACTTC
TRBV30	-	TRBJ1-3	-	CAASVSGNTIYF	TGTGCAGCCTCGGTGTCTGGAAACACCATATATTTT
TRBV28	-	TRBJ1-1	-	CASRLREGYTEAFF	TGTGCCAGCAGACTCCGCGAGGGGTACACTGAAGCTTTCTTT
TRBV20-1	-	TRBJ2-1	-	CSASFREQFF	TGCAGTGCTAGCTTTCGGGAGCAGTTCTTC
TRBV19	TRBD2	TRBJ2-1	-	CASSIIEGGSYNEQFF	TGTGCCAGTAGTATAATCGAGGGAGGGTCCTACAATGAGCAGTTCTTC
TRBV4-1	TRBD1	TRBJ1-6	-	CASSQEGRTGRDSPLHF	TGCGCCAGCAGCCAAGAAGGGCGGACAGGGAGGGATTCACCCCTCCACTTT
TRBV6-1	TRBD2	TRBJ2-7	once	CASSAPGRSGGPRDEQYF	TGTGCCAGCAGTGCACCAGGTCGGAGCGGGGGGCCCCGCGACGAGCAGTACTTC